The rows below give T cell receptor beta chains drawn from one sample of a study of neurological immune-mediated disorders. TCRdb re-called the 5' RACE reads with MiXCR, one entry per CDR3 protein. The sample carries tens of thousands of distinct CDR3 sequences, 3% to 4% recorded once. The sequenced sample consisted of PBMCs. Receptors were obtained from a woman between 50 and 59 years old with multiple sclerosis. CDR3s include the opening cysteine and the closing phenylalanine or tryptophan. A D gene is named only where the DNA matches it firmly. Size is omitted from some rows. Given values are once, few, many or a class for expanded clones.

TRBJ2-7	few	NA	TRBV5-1	TGCGCCAGCACGGAGCAGGCCCAACCCTCGGGTGAGCAGTACTTC	CASTEQAQPSGEQYF
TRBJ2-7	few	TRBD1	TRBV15	TGTGCCACCAGCAGAGATAGGACAGGGGGCGTGCAGTACTTC	CATSRDRTGGVQYF
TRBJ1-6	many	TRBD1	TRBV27	TGTGCCAGCGGGATACAGGGGAGGTACTCACCCCTCCACTTT	CASGIQGRYSPLHF
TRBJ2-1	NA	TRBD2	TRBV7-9	TGTGCCAGCAGCCCTCTGCTAGCGGGGGACAACAATGAGCAGTTCTTC	CASSPLLAGDNNEQFF
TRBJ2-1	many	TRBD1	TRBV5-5	TGTGCCAGCAGCTTGACCGGGACAGGGATCCCCCATGAGCAGTTCTTC	CASSLTGTGIPHEQFF
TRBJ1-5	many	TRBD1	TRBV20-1	TGCAGTGCCATCCGCCCACAGGGTGTTCCGAGACAGGGTCAGCCCCAGCATTTT	CSAIRPQGVPRQGQPQHF
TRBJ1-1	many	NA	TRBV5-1	TGCGCCAGCAGCTGGGGAGGTCAGAACACTGAAGCTTTCTTT	CASSWGGQNTEAFF
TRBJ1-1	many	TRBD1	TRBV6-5	TGTGCCAGCAGTTACTCAAGGGACAGTGAAGCTTTCTTT	CASSYSRDSEAFF
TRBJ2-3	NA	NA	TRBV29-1	TGCAGCGTCCGAGGAGTGCTTAGCACAGATACGCAGTATTTT	CSVRGVLSTDTQYF
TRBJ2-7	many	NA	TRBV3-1	TGTGCCAGCAGCCAAGGGGGGGAGCAGTACTTC	CASSQGGEQYF
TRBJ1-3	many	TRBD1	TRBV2	TGTGCCAGCAGTGCCGGACAGGGGGCAAGGTCTTCGACCCCTGGAAACACCATATATTTT	CASSAGQGARSSTPGNTIYF